The 18 T cell receptor beta chains below all came from one sample that was sequenced in a study of CD8+ T cells in alopecia areata. Treatment meaning: oral pan-JAK inhibitor, 5-10 mg twice daily. Sequencing used cDNA as its template, made by extracting RNA and reverse transcribing it. The table came from immunoSEQ multiplex PCR; TCRdb's copy has only in-frame clones and leaves some out. The sample shows about 200,000 clones, 58% of them seen only once. Source: CD4+ T cells sorted from blood, taken at week 24, from a patient treated with tofacitinib. The receptor source for this set is a human donor with alopecia areata.

V usage is TRBV4-3 and J usage is TRBJ2-1; 9 bases line up with TRBD2. Germline V gene data show CDR1 as LGHNA and CDR2 as YSLEER. V lost 1 base to trimming and J lost 2 bases; unmatched junction nucleotides: 6. This CDR3 is built from 17 residues. CDR3 amino acids: CASSQGVAGDPYNEQFF. In nucleotides, the CDR3 is TGCGCCAGCAGCCAAGGGGTAGCGGGAGACCCCTACAATGAGCAGTTCTTC.

This chain connects TRBV2 to TRBJ2-7, with D possibly TRBD1 on 5 matching bases. CDR1 and CDR2 from the germline V gene are SNHLY and FYNNEI. With 6 bases removed from V and 4 bases from J, the gap between germline ends came to 10 bases. CDR3 length: 12 residues. The CDR3 sequence is CASRADSYEQYF. CDR3 in DNA: TGTGCCAGCAGGGCTGACAGTTACGAGCAGTACTTC. Together with reference TRBV2 and TRBJ2-7, the CDR3 gives the full variable domain: EPEVTQTPSHQVTQMGQEVILRCVPISNHLYFYWYRQILGQKVEFLVSFYNNEISEKSEIFDDQFSVERPDGSNFTLKIRSTKLEDSAMYFCASRADSYEQYFGPGTRLTVT.

The V gene is TRBV4-1, the J gene TRBJ2-3; D is perhaps TRBD1 (6 bases). CDR1 MGHRA and CDR2 YSYEKL come from the germline V gene. Trimming left V 2 bases short and J 2 bases short, with 11 bases between. The CDR3 covers 15 residues. The CDR3 sequence is CASSQRAGATDTQYF. The CDR3 bases are TGCGCCAGCAGCCAACGCGCAGGGGCCACAGATACGCAGTATTTT.

This clone was recorded a few times. The chain recombines TRBV18 with TRBJ2-1; a weak D match, TRBD1 (6 bases). The CDR3 covers 16 residues. Trimming stripped 3 bases from V and 0 bases from J, with 12 bases between. Germline V gene sequence: CDR1 KGHSH, CDR2 LQKENI. CDR3 region: CASSPGTPSSYNEQFF. As DNA, the CDR3 is TGTGCCAGCTCACCCGGGACACCTAGCTCCTACAATGAGCAGTTCTTC.

V and J are TRBV30 and TRBJ1-5; D remains ambiguous. The CDR3 contains 13 residues. Germline V gene data show CDR1 as GTSNPN and CDR2 as SVGIG (reference sequence). V shed 3 bases and J shed 6 bases, with 12 bases lying between them. The CDR3 reads CAWSLRGSQPQHF. The CDR3, as DNA: TGTGCCTGGAGCCTACGGGGAAGTCAGCCCCAGCATTTT.

This clone was counted a single time. The chain carries TRBV30 and TRBJ2-7; D may match TRBD1 or TRBD2 (5 bases each). This CDR3 comprises 11 residues. Trimming left V 5 bases short and J 5 bases short, with 10 bases between. The germline V gene has CDR1 GTSNPN and CDR2 SVGIG (reference sequence). The CDR3 sequence is CAWGGLNEQYF. The CDR3 bases are TGTGCCTGGGGGGGTCTCAACGAGCAGTACTTC. Based on the CDR3 plus reference TRBV30 and TRBJ2-7, the full variable domain is SQTIHQWPATLVQPVGSPLSLECTVEGTSNPNLYWYRQAAGRGLQLLFYSVGIGQISSEVPQNLSASRPQDRQFILSSKKLLLSDSGFYLCAWGGLNEQYFGPGTRLTVT.

The chain couples TRBV28 to TRBJ1-1, with D possibly being TRBD1 (5 bases). CDR3 length: 15 residues. In germline, CDR1 is MDHEN, CDR2 SYDVKM. The V end lost 3 bases, the J end lost 0 bases, and 11 bases lay between the germline ends. CDR3 loop: CASSLVRGMNTEAFF. The CDR3 DNA reads as TGTGCCAGCAGTTTGGTCCGGGGGATGAACACTGAAGCTTTCTTT.

CDR3 in amino acids: CASSRIIQELSYGYTF. The CDR3 DNA reads TGTGCCAGCAGTCGAATTATCCAGGAACTCTCCTATGGCTACACCTTC. This chain uses TRBV27 with TRBJ1-2, with unresolved D. Germline V gene data show CDR1 as MNHEY and CDR2 as SMNVEV (reference sequence). The CDR3 length is 16 residues. The V and J ends lost 5 bases and 4 bases respectively, with 20 bases between them.

The V call is TRBV7-3, the J call TRBJ2-1, with D perhaps given as TRBD1 or TRBD2 (7 bases each). Germline loops: CDR1 SGHTA, CDR2 FQGTGA. V lost 7 bases to trimming and J lost 7 bases, with 20 bases between them. The CDR3 totals 15 residues. CDR3 sequence reads: CASTRGGGGTNEQFF. The DNA of the CDR3 is TGTGCCAGCACCCGAGGGGGCGGGGGCACTAATGAGCAGTTCTTC.

The chain carries TRBV30 and TRBJ1-1; TRBD1 agrees at 7 bases. CDR3 size: 14 residues. In germline, CDR1 is GTSNPN, CDR2 SVGIG (reference sequence). Trimming at V came to 2 bases and at J to 1 base, leaving 4 bases not matched to a gene. The CDR3 here is CAWSTGAENTEAFF. The DNA for the CDR3 is TGTGCCTGGAGTACAGGGGCGGAGAACACTGAAGCTTTCTTT.

The chain couples TRBV27 to TRBJ2-5; tentatively, D is TRBD1 (5 bases). Germline V CDR1 and CDR2: MNHEY, SMNVEV (reference sequence). This CDR3 is 15 amino acids long. V was pared by 4 bases and J by 4 bases, with 16 bases between. The CDR3 spells CASSSSQGWIETQYF. As DNA, the CDR3 is TGTGCCAGCAGTTCCTCTCAGGGTTGGATAGAGACCCAGTACTTC.

The chain recombines TRBV11-1 with TRBJ2-7; D is unclear. CDR1 is SGHAT and CDR2 is FQDESV in the germline V gene (reference sequence). V gave up 3 bases and J gave up 0 bases, with 12 bases separating them. This CDR3 comprises 15 residues. CDR3 residues: CASSFSPSPSYEQYF. For the CDR3, the DNA is TGTGCCAGCAGCTTCTCGCCAAGCCCCTCCTACGAGCAGTACTTC.

V usage is TRBV29-1 and J usage is TRBJ2-1; 8 nucleotides line up with TRBD1. The V and J ends lost 4 bases and 7 bases, in that order; junction bases with no gene match: 6. This CDR3 region has 13 residues. CDR1 is SQVTM, CDR2 ANQGSEA, per germline. CDR3 coding DNA: TGCAGCGTTGGGAACCAGGGGGCGAATGAGCAGTTCTTC. Translation gives CSVGNQGANEQFF.

V gene TRBV20-1 combines with J gene TRBJ1-2, with D maybe TRBD1 (6 bases). Germline CDR1 DFQATT, CDR2 SNEGSKA (reference sequence). V was clipped by 6 bases and J by 6 bases, with 11 bases between them. The CDR3 runs to 11 residues. The CDR3 bases are TGCAGTGCAACCCAGGGGAATGGCTACACCTTC. It is translated as CSATQGNGYTF.

CDR3 bases: TGTGCCAGCAGCTCCGGGACTTTGGGGGAGCAGTTCTTC. The encoded protein is CASSSGTLGEQFF. J is TRBJ2-1 and V is TRBV7-3; the D gene is possibly TRBD2 (6 bases). This CDR3 contains 13 residues. CDR1 is SGHTA, CDR2 FQGTGA, per germline. The V end lost 4 bases, the J end lost 10 bases, and 14 bases lay between the germline ends.

This sequence joins TRBV23-1 and TRBJ1-1; no clear D gene. TRBV23-1 is given ORF status, its function remaining uncertain. Trimming shortened V by 0 bases and J by 12 bases, and 11 bases separated the two germline ends. This CDR3 contains 12 residues. CDR3 sequence (DNA): TGCGCCAGCAGTCAATCATCGGGCAGGCCTTTCTTT. Amino acid sequence: CASSQSSGRPFF.

This CDR3 is CSVAEGGEQYF. CDR3 coding DNA: TGCAGCGTAGCTGAGGGGGGAGAGCAGTACTTC. V usage is TRBV29-1 and J usage is TRBJ2-7, with D tentatively TRBD1 or TRBD2 (6 bases each). The CDR3 consists of 11 residues. The V gene lost 6 bases and the J gene lost 7 bases, with 13 bases spanning the gap. Germline CDR1 reads SQVTM; CDR2 reads ANQGSEA.

This clone was observed once. The same CDR3 is also encoded by other DNA sequences in this sample. J is TRBJ1-1 and V is TRBV30; 7 positions agree with TRBD1. Germline values: CDR1 GTSNPN, CDR2 SVGIG (reference sequence). This CDR3 has 13 residues. V shed 1 base, J shed 5 bases, and the junction held 4 bases outside the gene matches. The CDR3 loop is CAWSGQGRTEAFF. The CDR3 DNA is TGTGCCTGGAGTGGACAGGGAAGGACTGAAGCTTTCTTT.